The rows below give T cell receptor beta chains drawn from one sample of a study of CXCR3 chemokines and chemotherapy response in bladder cancer. TCRdb reprocessed the PCR reads with MiXCR, giving one entry per CDR3 protein. The table shows 1,200 or so distinct CDR3 sequences, with 19% occurring only once. Collection took place from a patient whose treatment included neoadjuvant chemotherapy. These receptors all stem from a human donor with bladder cancer that did not respond to neoadjuvant chemotherapy. Each CDR3 is given without its conserved first and last residue.

TRBJ2-3,TRBV6-5,ASWTSGSTDTQY
TRBJ1-4,TRBV19,ASSLTGSDYEKLF
TRBJ1-2,TRBV7-9,ASKTGTRGGGYT
TRBJ1-2,TRBV11-2,ASSLDWTGPYGYT
TRBJ1-1,TRBV7-9,ASSLDGPGDTEAF
TRBJ2-7,TRBV12-3/TRBV12-4,ASSSTQGVQY
TRBJ2-7,TRBV11-3,ASSLRASSSYEQY
TRBJ1-2,TRBV10-3,AISLGQGSYGYT
TRBJ2-1,TRBV12-3/TRBV12-4,ASSLGGGWEFDEQF
TRBJ1-5,TRBV10-3,AISDRMMRNQPQH
TRBJ2-4,TRBV27,ASSLLGTGGKNIQY
TRBJ2-3,TRBV9,ASSVVGLLTDTQY
TRBJ2-2,TRBV5-4,ASSLERGVDTGELF
TRBJ2-3,TRBV7-5,ISVPAAPGRVRTDTQY
TRBJ1-5,TRBV6-1,ASSEEEGQPQH
TRBJ2-2,TRBV30,AWSVVNTGELF
TRBJ1-5,TRBV19,ASSPTRGLGQPQH
TRBJ2-3,TRBV6-5,ASSYGDRGTDTQY
TRBJ1-1,TRBV5-4,ASSWDREGTEAF
TRBJ1-3,TRBV2,ASRRGGISGNTIY
TRBJ1-1,TRBV7-2,ASSLTRGGRTEAF
TRBJ1-2,TRBV14,ASSQDIRGYGYT
TRBJ1-1,TRBV19,ASRVYTEAF
TRBJ1-1,TRBV18,ASSPVMGTNTEAF
TRBJ1-5,TRBV20-1,SARDHGSLYLNQPQH
TRBJ1-2,TRBV7-3,ASSPFPPVFPGQGSPSYGYT
TRBJ2-5,TRBV30,AWIRAETQY
TRBJ1-3,TRBV19,ASTGDRPGNTIY
TRBJ1-6,TRBV12-5,ASGLELWGGSPLH
TRBJ2-7,TRBV10-1,ASLAGMDPYEQY
TRBJ1-2,TRBV6-1,ASTERQLYGYT
TRBJ1-5,TRBV30,AWNAGGNQPQH
TRBJ2-3,TRBV10-1,ASSEFAGKTTDTQY
TRBJ1-2,TRBV18,ASSSRAGEVLGYT
TRBJ1-5,TRBV27,ASSADRPNSNQPQH
TRBJ1-3,TRBV20-1,SASSASGGNTIY
TRBJ1-6,TRBV6-5,ASSVQSSYNSPLH